The rows below give T cell receptor beta chains drawn from one sample of a study of blood T cell repertoires in COVID-19. Method: immunoSEQ multiplex PCR; TCRdb's copy keeps in-frame clones and lacks some. The sample contains about 190,000 clones, 70% to 85% of which appear only once. The sequenced sample was peripheral blood. These receptor sequences come from a woman between 50 and 59 years old with acute or convalescent COVID-19. The CDR3 runs from the conserved cysteine through the conserved F or W. D genes are given only for firm matches.

d_gene: .; v_gene: TRBV19; CDR3aa: CASSIPRGLSRDIQYF
d_gene: .; v_gene: TRBV19; CDR3aa: CASSITSGDSYEQYF
d_gene: .; v_gene: TRBV19; CDR3aa: CASSRARSGYGYTF
d_gene: .; v_gene: TRBV6-5; CDR3aa: CASRLTMNTEAFF
d_gene: .; v_gene: TRBV5-8; CDR3aa: CASSLGRGRPTEAFF
d_gene: .; v_gene: TRBV7-2; CDR3aa: CASSWQGGAGYNEQFF
d_gene: TRBD2; v_gene: TRBV5-6; CDR3aa: CASSLTASGSYEQYF
d_gene: .; v_gene: TRBV7-9; CDR3aa: CASSLAKRLLSNEQFF
d_gene: .; v_gene: TRBV2; CDR3aa: CASRTDVEVEQYF
d_gene: TRBD1; v_gene: TRBV7-2; CDR3aa: CASSFFGTGALEQYF
d_gene: .; v_gene: TRBV3-1/TRBV3-2; CDR3aa: CASSLSSYNSPLHF
d_gene: TRBD1; v_gene: TRBV3-1/TRBV3-2; CDR3aa: CASSQVYRGHYGYTF
d_gene: TRBD1; v_gene: TRBV28; CDR3aa: CASSSDRGSTDTQYF
d_gene: TRBD2; v_gene: TRBV20-1; CDR3aa: CSASTGGPTGELFF
d_gene: .; v_gene: TRBV21-1; CDR3aa: CASSKTPSEQATDTQYF
d_gene: .; v_gene: TRBV19; CDR3aa: CASGQGSGANVLTF
d_gene: TRBD2; v_gene: TRBV5-4; CDR3aa: CASSLARTSGRNEQFF
d_gene: TRBD1; v_gene: TRBV5-1; CDR3aa: CASSPLTGVNSPLHF
d_gene: TRBD1; v_gene: TRBV23-1; CDR3aa: CASSQSWTGAMNTEAFF
d_gene: .; v_gene: TRBV20-1; CDR3aa: CSARDHYEQYF
d_gene: TRBD1; v_gene: TRBV18; CDR3aa: CASSPLGQGTNSPLHF
d_gene: .; v_gene: TRBV7-2; CDR3aa: CASSSPGGVSGNTIYF
d_gene: .; v_gene: TRBV19; CDR3aa: CASTPLGANVLTF
d_gene: .; v_gene: TRBV9; CDR3aa: CASSVAPGVDTEAFF
d_gene: .; v_gene: TRBV9; CDR3aa: CASSVPSVSYGYTF
d_gene: TRBD1; v_gene: TRBV19; CDR3aa: CASSTGRRGVNTEAFF
d_gene: TRBD2; v_gene: TRBV18; CDR3aa: CASSPMIAGATGELFF
d_gene: .; v_gene: TRBV4-1; CDR3aa: CASSQWRGEKLFF
d_gene: .; v_gene: TRBV11-2; CDR3aa: CASSLRTEQGKGYTF
d_gene: .; v_gene: TRBV20-1; CDR3aa: CSASPPSSYEQYF
d_gene: TRBD2; v_gene: TRBV9; CDR3aa: CASSVVASGSVNEQYF
d_gene: .; v_gene: TRBV20-1; CDR3aa: CSAGAYEKLFF
d_gene: .; v_gene: TRBV3-1/TRBV3-2; CDR3aa: CASSLDSAAYNEQFF
d_gene: .; v_gene: TRBV24-1; CDR3aa: CATSAGRYGYTF
d_gene: TRBD1; v_gene: TRBV7-2; CDR3aa: CASSRDRETEAFF
d_gene: TRBD1; v_gene: TRBV2; CDR3aa: CASRVQGEFNQPQHF
d_gene: TRBD2; v_gene: TRBV18; CDR3aa: CASSPGSGGGEQFF
d_gene: TRBD1; v_gene: TRBV27; CDR3aa: CASSGQGTGNTIYF
d_gene: .; v_gene: TRBV25-1; CDR3aa: CASRRDGAGDTQYF
d_gene: TRBD1; v_gene: TRBV6-1; CDR3aa: CASSVLRPTGVFGNTIYF
d_gene: TRBD1; v_gene: TRBV19; CDR3aa: CASRTGYGGNQPQHF
d_gene: .; v_gene: TRBV5-1; CDR3aa: CASSGGSVDTQYF
d_gene: .; v_gene: TRBV20-1; CDR3aa: CSASGGRASYGYTF
d_gene: .; v_gene: TRBV18; CDR3aa: CASTGTSSTDTQYF
d_gene: .; v_gene: TRBV30; CDR3aa: CAWRGGPNTGELFF
d_gene: .; v_gene: TRBV7-9; CDR3aa: CASSLIQGEKLFF
d_gene: TRBD2; v_gene: TRBV18; CDR3aa: CASSLLAGSDEQYF
d_gene: .; v_gene: TRBV30; CDR3aa: CAWSVQRGGERSEQYF
d_gene: .; v_gene: TRBV10-3; CDR3aa: CAISEPDQPQHF
d_gene: .; v_gene: TRBV3-1/TRBV3-2; CDR3aa: CASSHRQGVTGELFF
d_gene: .; v_gene: TRBV6-5; CDR3aa: CASTHPGAPNYGYTF
d_gene: TRBD2; v_gene: TRBV4-2; CDR3aa: CASSRAGGQHNEQFF
d_gene: TRBD2; v_gene: TRBV7-6; CDR3aa: CASFSGGMGDEQFF
d_gene: .; v_gene: TRBV5-1; CDR3aa: CASSLVPKESPLHF
d_gene: TRBD1; v_gene: TRBV7-9; CDR3aa: CASSRGQGGYSNQPQHF